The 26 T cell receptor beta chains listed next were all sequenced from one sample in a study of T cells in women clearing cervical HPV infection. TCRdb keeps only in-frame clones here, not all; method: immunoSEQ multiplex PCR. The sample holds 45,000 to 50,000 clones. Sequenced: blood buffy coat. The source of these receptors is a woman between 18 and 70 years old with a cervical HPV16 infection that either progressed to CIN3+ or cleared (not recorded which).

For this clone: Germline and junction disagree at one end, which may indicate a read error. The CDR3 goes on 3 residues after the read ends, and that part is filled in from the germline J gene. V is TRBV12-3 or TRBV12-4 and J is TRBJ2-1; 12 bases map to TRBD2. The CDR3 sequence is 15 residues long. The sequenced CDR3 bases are TGTGCCGGCAGCTCCCTAGCGGGAGGGTTGGATGAG. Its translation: CAGSSLAGGLDE. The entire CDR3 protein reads CAGSSLAGGLDEQFF.

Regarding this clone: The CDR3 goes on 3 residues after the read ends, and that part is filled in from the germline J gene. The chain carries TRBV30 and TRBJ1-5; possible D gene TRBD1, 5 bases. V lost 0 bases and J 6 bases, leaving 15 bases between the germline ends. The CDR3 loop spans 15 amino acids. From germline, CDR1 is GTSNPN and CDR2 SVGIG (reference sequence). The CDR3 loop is CAWSVQGAFGQPQHF. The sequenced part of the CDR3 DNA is TGTGCCTGGAGTGTGCAGGGCGCGTTTGGTCAGCCC.

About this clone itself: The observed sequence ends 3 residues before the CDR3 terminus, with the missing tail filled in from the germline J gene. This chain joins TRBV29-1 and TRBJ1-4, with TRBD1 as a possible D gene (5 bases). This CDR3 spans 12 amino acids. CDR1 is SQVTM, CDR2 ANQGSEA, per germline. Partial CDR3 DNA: TGCAGCGCCCGCACAGGAACCTCCGAA. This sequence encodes CSARTGTSE. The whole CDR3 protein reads CSARTGTSELFF.

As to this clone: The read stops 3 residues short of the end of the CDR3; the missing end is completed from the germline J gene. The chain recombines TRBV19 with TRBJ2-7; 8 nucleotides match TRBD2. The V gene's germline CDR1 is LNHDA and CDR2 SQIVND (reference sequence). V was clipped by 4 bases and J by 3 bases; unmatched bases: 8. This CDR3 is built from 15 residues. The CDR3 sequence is CASSTSSGSFYEQYF. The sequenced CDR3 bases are TGTGCCAGTAGTACCTCCAGCGGGAGTTTCTACGAG.

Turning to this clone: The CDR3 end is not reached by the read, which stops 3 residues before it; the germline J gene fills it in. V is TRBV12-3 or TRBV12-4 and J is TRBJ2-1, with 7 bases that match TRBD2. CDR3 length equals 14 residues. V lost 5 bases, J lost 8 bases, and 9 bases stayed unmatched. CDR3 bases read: TGTGCCAGCAGTGTGTGGGGGGGGGATTATGAG. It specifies CASSVWGGDYE. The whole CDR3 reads CASSVWGGDYEQFF.

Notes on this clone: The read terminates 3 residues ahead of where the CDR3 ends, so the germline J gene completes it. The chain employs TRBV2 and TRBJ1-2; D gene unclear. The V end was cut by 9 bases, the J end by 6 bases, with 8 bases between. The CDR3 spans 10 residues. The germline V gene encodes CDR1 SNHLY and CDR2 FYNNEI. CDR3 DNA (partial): TGTGCCAGGGGTCAGGATGGC. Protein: CARGQDG. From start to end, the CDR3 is CARGQDGYTF.

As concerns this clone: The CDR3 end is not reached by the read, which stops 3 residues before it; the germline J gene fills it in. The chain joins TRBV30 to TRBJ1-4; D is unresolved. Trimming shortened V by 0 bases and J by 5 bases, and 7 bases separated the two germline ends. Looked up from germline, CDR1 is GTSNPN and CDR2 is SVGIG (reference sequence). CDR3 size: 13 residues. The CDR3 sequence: CAWSVVPNEKLFF. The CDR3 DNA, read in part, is TGTGCCTGGAGTGTTGTCCCGAATGAAAAA.

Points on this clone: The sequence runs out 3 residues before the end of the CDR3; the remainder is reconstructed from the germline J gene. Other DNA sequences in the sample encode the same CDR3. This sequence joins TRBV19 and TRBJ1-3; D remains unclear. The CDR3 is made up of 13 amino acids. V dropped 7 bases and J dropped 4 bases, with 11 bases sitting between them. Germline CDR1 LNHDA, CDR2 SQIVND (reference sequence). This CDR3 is CASTALGGNTIYF. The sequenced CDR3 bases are TGTGCCAGTACCGCTCTAGGCGGAAACACC. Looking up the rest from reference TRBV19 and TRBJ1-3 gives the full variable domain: DGGITQSPKYLFRKEGQNVTLSCEQNLNHDAMYWYRQDPGQGLRLIYYSQIVNDFQKGDIAEGYSVSREKKESFPLTVTSAQKNPTAFYLCASTALGGNTIYFGEGSWLTVV.

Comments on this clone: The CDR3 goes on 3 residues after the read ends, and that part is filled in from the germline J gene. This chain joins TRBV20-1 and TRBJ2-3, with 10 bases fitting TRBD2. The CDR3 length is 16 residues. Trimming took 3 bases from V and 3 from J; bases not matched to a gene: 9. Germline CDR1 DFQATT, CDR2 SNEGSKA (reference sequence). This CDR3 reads CSASSLAGVRTDTQYF. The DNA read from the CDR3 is TGCAGTGCTAGCTCTCTAGCGGGAGTGAGGACAGATACG.

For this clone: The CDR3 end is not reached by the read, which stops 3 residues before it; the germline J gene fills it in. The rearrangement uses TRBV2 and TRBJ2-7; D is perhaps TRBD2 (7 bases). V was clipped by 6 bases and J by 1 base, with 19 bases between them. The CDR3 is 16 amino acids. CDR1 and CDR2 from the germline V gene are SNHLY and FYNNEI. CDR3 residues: CASSPLKGGASYEQYF. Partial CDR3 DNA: TGTGCCAGCAGCCCCTTGAAGGGGGGGGCGTCCTACGAG.

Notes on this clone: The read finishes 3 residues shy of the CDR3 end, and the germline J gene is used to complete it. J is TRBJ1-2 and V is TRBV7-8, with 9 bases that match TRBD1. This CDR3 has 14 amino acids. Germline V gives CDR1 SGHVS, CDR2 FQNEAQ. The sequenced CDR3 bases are TGTGCCAGCAGCACCCAGGGACAGGGATGGGGC. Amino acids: CASSTQGQGWG. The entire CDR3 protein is CASSTQGQGWGYTF.

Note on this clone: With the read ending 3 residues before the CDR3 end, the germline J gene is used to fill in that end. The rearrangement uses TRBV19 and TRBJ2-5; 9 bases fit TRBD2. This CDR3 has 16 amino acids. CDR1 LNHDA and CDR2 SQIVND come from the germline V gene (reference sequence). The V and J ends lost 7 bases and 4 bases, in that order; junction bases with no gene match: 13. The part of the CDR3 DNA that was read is TGTGCCAGTACCACTGGGCGGGGGGGGCCGAGAGAGACC. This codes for CASTTGRGGPRET. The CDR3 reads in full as CASTTGRGGPRETQYF.

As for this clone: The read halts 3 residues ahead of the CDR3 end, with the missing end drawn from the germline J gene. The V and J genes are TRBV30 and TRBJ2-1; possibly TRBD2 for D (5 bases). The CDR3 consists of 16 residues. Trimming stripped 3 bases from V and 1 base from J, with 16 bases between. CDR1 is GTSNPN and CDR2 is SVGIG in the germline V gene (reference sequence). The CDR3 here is CAWSPGGGWSYNEQFF. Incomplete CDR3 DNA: TGTGCCTGGAGCCCCGGTGGCGGGTGGTCCTACAATGAG.

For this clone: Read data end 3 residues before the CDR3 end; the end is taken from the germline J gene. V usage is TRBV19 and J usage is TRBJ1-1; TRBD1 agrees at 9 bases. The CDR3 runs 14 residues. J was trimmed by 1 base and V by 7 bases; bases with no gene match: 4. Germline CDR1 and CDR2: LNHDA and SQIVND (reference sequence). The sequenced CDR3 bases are TGTGCCAGTAACCCGGACAGGGGGAACACTGAA. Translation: CASNPDRGNTE. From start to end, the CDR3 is CASNPDRGNTEAFF.

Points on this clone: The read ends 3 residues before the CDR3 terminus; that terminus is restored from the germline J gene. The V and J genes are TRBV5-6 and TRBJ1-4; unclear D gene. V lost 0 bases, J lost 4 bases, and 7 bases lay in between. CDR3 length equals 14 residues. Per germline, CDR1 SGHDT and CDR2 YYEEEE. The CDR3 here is CASSLERYNEKLFF. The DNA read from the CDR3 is TGTGCCAGCAGCTTGGAGCGGTATAATGAAAAA.

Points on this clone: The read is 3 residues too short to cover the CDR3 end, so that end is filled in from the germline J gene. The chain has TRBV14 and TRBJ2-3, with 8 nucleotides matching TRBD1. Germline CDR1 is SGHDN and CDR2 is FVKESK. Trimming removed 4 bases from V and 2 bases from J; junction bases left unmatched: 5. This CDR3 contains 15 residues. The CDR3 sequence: CASSRHRGVTDTQYF. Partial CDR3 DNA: TGTGCCAGCAGCCGACACAGGGGGGTCACAGATACG.

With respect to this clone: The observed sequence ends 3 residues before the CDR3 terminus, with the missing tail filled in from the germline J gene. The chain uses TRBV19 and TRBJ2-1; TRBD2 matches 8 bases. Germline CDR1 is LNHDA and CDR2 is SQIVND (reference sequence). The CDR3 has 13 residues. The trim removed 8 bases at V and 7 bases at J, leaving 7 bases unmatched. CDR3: CASEREIGNEQFF. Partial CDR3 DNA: TGTGCCAGTGAGCGGGAGATCGGTAATGAG.

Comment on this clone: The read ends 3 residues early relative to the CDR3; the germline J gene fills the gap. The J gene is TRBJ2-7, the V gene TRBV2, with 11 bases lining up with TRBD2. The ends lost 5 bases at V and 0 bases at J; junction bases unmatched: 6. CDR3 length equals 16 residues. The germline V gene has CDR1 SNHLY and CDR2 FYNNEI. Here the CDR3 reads CASSFPTSGGSYEQYF. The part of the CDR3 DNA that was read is TGTGCCAGCAGTTTTCCCACTAGCGGGGGCTCCTACGAG. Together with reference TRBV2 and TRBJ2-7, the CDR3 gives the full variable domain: EPEVTQTPSHQVTQMGQEVILRCVPISNHLYFYWYRQILGQKVEFLVSFYNNEISEKSEIFDDQFSVERPDGSNFTLKIRSTKLEDSAMYFCASSFPTSGGSYEQYFGPGTRLTVT.

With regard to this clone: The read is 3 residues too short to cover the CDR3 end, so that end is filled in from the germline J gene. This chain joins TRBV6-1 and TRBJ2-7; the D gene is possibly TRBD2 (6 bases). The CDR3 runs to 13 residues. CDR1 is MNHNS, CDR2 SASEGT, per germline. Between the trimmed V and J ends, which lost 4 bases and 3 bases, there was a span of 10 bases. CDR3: CASSVRRGYEQYF. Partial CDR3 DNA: TGTGCCAGCAGTGTCAGGAGGGGCTACGAG.

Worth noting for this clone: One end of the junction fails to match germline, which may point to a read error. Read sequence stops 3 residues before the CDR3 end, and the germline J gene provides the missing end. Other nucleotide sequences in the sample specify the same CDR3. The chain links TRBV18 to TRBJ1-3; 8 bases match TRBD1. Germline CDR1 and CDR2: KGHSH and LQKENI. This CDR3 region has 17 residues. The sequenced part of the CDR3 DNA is TGTGCCAGCTCATTCGGCACAGGGGGATACTCTGGAAACACA. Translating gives CASSFGTGGYSGNT. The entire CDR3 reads CASSFGTGGYSGNTIYF.

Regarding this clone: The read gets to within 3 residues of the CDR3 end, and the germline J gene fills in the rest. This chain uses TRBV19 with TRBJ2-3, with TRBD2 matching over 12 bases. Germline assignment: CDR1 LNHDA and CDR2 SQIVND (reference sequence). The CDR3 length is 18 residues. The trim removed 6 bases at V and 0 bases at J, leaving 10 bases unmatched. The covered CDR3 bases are TGTGCCAGTAGCCAAAGGGGGACTAGCGGGCTAAGCACAGATACG. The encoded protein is CASSQRGTSGLSTDT. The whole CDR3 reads CASSQRGTSGLSTDTQYF.

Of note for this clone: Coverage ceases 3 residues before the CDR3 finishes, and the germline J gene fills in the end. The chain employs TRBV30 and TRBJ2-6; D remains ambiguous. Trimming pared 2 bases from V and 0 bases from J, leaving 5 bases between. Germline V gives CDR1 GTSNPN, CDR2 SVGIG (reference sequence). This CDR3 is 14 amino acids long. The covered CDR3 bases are TGTGCCTGGAGTTTTAGCTCTGGGGCCAACGTC. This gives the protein CAWSFSSGANV. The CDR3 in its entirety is CAWSFSSGANVLTF.

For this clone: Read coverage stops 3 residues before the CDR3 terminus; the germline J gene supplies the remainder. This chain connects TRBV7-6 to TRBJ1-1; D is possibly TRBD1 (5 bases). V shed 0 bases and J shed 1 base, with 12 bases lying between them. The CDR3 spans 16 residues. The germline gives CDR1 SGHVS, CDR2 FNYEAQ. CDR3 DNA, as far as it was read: TGTGCCAGCAGCTTAGCGCTGGGGGGTACGAACACTGAA. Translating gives CASSLALGGTNTE. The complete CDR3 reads CASSLALGGTNTEAFF.

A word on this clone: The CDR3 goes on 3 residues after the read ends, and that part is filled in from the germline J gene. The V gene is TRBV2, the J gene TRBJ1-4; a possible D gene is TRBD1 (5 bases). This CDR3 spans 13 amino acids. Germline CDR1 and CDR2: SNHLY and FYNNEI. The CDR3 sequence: CASNTQGNSPLFF. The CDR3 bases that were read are TGTGCCAGCAACACCCAGGGTAATTCACCA.

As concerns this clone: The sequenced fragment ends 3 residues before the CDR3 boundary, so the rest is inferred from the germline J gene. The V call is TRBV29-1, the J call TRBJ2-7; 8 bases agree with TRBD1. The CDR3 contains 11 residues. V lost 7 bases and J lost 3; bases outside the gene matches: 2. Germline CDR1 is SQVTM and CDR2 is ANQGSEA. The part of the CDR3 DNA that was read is TGCAGCGCCGGACAGGGCTACGAG. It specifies CSAGQGYE. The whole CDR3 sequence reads CSAGQGYEQYF.

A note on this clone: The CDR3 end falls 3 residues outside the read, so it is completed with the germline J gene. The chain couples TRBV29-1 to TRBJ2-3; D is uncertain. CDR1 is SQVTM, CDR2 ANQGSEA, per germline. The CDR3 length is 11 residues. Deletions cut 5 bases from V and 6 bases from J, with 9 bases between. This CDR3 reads CSVLTADTQYF. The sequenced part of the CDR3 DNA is TGCAGCGTTCTGACTGCCGATACG.